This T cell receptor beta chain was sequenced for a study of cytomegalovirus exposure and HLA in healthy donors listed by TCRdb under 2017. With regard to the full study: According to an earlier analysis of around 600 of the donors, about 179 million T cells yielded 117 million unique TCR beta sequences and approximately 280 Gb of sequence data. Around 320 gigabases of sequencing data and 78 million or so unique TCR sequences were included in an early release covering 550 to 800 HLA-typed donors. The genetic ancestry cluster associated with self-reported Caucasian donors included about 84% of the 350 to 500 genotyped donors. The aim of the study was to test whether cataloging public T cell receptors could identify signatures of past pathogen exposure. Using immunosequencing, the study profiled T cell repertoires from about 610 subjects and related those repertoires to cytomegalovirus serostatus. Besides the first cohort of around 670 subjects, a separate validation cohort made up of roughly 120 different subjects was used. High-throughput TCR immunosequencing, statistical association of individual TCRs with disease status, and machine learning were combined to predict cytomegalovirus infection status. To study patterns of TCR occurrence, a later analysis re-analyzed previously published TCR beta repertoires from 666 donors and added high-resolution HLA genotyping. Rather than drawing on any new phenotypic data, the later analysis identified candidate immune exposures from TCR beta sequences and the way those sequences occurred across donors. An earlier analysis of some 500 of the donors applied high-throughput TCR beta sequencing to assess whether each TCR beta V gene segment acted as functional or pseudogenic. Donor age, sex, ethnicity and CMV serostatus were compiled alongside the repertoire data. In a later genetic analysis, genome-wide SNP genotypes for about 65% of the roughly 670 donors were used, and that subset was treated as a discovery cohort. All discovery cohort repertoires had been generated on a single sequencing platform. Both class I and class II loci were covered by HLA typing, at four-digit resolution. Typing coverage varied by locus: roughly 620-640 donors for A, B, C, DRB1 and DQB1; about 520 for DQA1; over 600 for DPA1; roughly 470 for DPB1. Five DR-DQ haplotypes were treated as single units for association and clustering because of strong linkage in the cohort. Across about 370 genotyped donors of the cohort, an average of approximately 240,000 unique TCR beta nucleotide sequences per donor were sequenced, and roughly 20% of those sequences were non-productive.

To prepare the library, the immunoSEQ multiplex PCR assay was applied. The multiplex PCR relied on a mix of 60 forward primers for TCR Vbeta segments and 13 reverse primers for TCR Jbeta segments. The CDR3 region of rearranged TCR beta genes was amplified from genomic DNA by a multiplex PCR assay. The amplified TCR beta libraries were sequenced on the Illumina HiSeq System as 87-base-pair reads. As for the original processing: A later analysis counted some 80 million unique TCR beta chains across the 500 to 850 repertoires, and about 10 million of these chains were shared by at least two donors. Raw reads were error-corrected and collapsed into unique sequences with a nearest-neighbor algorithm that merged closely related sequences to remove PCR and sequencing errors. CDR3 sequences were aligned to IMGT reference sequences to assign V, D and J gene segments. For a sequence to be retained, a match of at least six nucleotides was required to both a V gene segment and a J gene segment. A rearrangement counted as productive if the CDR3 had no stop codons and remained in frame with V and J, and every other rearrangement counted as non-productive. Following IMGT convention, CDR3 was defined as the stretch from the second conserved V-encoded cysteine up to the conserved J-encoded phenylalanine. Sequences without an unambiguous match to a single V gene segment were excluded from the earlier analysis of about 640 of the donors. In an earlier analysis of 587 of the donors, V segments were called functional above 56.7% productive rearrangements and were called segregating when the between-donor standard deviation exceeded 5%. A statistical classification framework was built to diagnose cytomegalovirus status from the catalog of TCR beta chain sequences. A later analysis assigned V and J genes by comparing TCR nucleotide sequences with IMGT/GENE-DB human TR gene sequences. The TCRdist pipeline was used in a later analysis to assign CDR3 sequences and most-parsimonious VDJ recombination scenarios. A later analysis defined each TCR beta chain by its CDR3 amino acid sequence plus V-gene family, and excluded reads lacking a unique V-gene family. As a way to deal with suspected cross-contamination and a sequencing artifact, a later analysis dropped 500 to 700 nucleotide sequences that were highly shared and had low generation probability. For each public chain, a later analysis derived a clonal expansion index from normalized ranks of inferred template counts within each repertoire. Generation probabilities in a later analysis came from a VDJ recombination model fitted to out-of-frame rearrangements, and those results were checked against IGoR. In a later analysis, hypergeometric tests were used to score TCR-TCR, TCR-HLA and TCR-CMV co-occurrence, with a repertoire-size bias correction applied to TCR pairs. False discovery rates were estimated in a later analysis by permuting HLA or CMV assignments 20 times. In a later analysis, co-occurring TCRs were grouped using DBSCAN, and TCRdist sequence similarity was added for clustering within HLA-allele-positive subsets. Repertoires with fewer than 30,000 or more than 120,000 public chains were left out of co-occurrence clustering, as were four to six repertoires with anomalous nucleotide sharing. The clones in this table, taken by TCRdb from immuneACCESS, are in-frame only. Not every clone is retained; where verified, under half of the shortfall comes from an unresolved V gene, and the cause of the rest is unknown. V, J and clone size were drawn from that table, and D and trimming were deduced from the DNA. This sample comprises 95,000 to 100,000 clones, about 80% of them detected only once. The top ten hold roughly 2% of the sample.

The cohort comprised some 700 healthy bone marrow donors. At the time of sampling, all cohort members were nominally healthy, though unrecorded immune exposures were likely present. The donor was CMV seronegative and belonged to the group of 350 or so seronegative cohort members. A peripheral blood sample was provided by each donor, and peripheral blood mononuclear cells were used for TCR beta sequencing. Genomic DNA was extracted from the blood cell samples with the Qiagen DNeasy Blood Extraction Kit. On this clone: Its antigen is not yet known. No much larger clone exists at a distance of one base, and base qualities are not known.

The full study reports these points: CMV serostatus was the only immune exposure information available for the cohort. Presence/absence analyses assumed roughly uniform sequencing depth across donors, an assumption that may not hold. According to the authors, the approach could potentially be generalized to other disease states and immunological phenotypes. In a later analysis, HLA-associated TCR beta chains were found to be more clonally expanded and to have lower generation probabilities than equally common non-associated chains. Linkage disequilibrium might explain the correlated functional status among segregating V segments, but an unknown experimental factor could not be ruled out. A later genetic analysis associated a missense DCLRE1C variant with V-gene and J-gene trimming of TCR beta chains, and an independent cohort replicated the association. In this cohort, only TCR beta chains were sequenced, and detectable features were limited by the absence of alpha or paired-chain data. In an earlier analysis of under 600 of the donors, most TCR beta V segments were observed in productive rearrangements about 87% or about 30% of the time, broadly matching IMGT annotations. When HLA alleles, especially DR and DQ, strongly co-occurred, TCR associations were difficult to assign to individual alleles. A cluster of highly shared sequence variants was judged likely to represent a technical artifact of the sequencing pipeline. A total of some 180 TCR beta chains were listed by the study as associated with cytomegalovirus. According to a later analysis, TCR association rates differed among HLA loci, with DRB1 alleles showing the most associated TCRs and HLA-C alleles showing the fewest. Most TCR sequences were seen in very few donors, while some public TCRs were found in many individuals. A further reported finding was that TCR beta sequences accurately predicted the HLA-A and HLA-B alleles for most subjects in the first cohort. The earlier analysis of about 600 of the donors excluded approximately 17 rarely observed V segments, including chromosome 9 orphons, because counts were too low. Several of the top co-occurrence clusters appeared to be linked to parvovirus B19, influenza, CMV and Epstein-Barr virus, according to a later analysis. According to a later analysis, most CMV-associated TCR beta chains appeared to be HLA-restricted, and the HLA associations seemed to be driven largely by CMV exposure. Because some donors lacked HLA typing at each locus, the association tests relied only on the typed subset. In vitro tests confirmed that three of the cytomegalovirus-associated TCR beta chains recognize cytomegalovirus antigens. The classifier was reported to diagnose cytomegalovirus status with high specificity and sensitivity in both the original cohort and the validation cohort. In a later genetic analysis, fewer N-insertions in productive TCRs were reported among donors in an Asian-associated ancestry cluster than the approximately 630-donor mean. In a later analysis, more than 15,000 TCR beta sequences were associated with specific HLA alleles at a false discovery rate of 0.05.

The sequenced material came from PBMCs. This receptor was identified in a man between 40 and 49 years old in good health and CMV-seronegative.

The CDR3 region reads CASTGVNQPQHF. The nucleotide sequence is given as TGCGCCAGCACAGGGGTCAATCAGCCCCAGCATTTT. This receptor chain uses TRBV10-1 and TRBJ1-5; TRBD1 is possibly the D segment (6 matching bases). V drops 7 bases and J drops 3 bases, leaving 7 bases in between. Reading the germline V gene (reference sequence) gives CDR1 WNHNN and CDR2 SYGVQD. From cysteine to phenylalanine, the CDR3 is 12 amino acids long. CDR3 DNA is the only sequence kept; it has 36 bases, read in frame from the first base.